The 29 T cell receptor beta chains listed next were all sequenced from one sample in a study of OX40 agonist ivuxolimab in advanced cancers. TCRdb keeps only in-frame clones here, not all; method: immunoSEQ multiplex PCR. The profile covers over 60,000 clones, with approximately 82% appearing a single time and 5.5% to 8.5% taken by the ten largest. This specimen consisted of CD4+ or CD8+ T cells sorted from blood, obtained in a trial of the OX40 agonist ivuxolimab. These receptors came from an adult with an advanced solid tumor such as melanoma, head and neck, liver or kidney cancer.

This rearrangement joins TRBV7-9 to TRBJ2-3, with TRBD2 as a possible D gene (5 bases). This CDR3 has 15 amino acids. CDR1 and CDR2 from the germline V gene are SEHNR and FQNEAQ (reference sequence). V lost 1 base to trimming and J lost 6 bases, with 14 bases between them. The CDR3 sequence is CASSLEAGPGDTQYF. The CDR3 bases are TGTGCCAGCAGCTTAGAAGCTGGGCCGGGGGATACGCAGTATTTT.

For the CDR3, the DNA is TGTGCCAGCAGTTTAATGGGGGGAGGAGAAAAACTGTTTTTT. Amino acids: CASSLMGGGEKLFF. J is TRBJ1-4 and V is TRBV27; D might be TRBD1 (5 bases). Germline V CDR1 and CDR2: MNHEY, SMNVEV (reference sequence). The length of the CDR3 is 14 residues. V was shortened by 2 bases and J by 8 bases, with 12 bases between the two germline ends.

The count of this clone is one. V is TRBV28 and J is TRBJ1-4; maybe TRBD1 (5 bases). The CDR3 length is 15 residues. The V gene's germline CDR1 is MDHEN and CDR2 SYDVKM. V was clipped by 7 bases and J by 5 bases, with 17 bases between them. The CDR3 sequence is CASKVGGSRNEKLFF. The CDR3 DNA reads as TGTGCCAGCAAGGTGGGGGGGTCAAGAAATGAAAAACTGTTTTTT.

The chain joins TRBV7-9 to TRBJ1-4; 7 nucleotides align to TRBD1. This CDR3 spans 16 amino acids. The V and J ends lost 0 bases and 0 bases, in that order; junction bases with no gene match: 1. Germline V gene lookup returns CDR1 SEHNR and CDR2 FQNEAQ (reference sequence). The CDR3 nucleotides are TGTGCCAGCAGCTTAGCTGGACAGGCAACTAATGAAAAACTGTTTTTT. Translated, it gives CASSLAGQATNEKLFF.

The rearrangement joins TRBV27 to TRBJ2-2; 9 nucleotides line up with TRBD2. Germline-derived CDR1 and CDR2 are MNHEY and SMNVEV (reference sequence). This CDR3 contains 16 residues. The ends lost 4 bases at V and 1 base at J; junction bases unmatched: 4. The CDR3 is CASSSRGGWNTGELFF. For the CDR3, the DNA is TGTGCCAGCAGTTCGCGGGGGGGCTGGAACACCGGGGAGCTGTTTTTT.

The chain uses TRBV4-1 and TRBJ2-7; TRBD2 matches at 8 bases. Germline-derived CDR1 and CDR2 are MGHRA and YSYEKL. V lost 0 bases, J lost 1 base, and 5 bases stayed unmatched. The CDR3 is 16 residues long. As DNA, the CDR3 is TGCGCCAGCAGCCAAGATCTTACTAGCGGTTCCTACGAGCAGTACTTC. Translation: CASSQDLTSGSYEQYF.

This chain links TRBV6-1 with TRBJ1-6; D not certain. The CDR3 length is 14 residues. Germline V gene data show CDR1 as MNHNS and CDR2 as SASEGT. The V end was cut by 1 base, the J end by 8 bases, with 9 bases between. The CDR3 DNA reads as TGTGCCAGCAGTGAAGGGCAGGTGGATTCACCCCTCCACTTT. This sequence encodes CASSEGQVDSPLHF.

The rearrangement links TRBV5-1 to TRBJ2-3; D is unclear. Trimming took 0 bases from V and 2 from J, leaving 10 bases between them. The CDR3 totals 15 residues. Germline values: CDR1 SGHRS, CDR2 YFSETQ. The CDR3 is CASSLVAPLTDTQYF. As DNA, the CDR3 is TGCGCCAGCAGCTTGGTGGCACCGCTCACAGATACGCAGTATTTT.

The V gene is TRBV11-2, the J gene TRBJ2-2, with 8 bases fitting TRBD2. J lost 5 bases, V lost 4 bases, and 6 bases had no gene match. This CDR3 region has 15 residues. Per the germline V gene, CDR1 is SGHAT and CDR2 is FQNNGV. This CDR3 is CASSSGRLATGELFF. The CDR3 bases are TGTGCCAGCAGCTCAGGACGACTAGCGACCGGGGAGCTGTTTTTT.

The CDR3 DNA is TGTGCCAGCAGCCCACGGGGCGGTGTGAGAAGCTCCTACAATGAGCAGTTCTTC. Protein sequence: CASSPRGGVRSSYNEQFF. The rearrangement joins TRBV28 to TRBJ2-1; the D gene could be TRBD1 or TRBD2 (5 bases each). Germline lookup yields CDR1 MDHEN and CDR2 SYDVKM. V lost 6 bases and J 0 bases, leaving 21 bases between the germline ends. This CDR3 has 18 amino acids.

CDR3 coding DNA: TGTGCCAGCGAGGGGGCAGGGGGGCGCACAGATACGCAGTATTTT. This gives the protein CASEGAGGRTDTQYF. The chain is built from TRBV6-6 and TRBJ2-3, with D maybe TRBD1 (7 bases). V was pared by 8 bases and J by 1 base, with 16 bases between. The CDR3 is 15 residues long. Per the germline V gene, CDR1 is MNHNY and CDR2 is SVGAGI (reference sequence).

The V and J genes are TRBV28 and TRBJ2-3; D gene uncertain. This CDR3 comprises 12 residues. Trimming pared 5 bases from V and 6 bases from J, leaving 9 bases between. Germline CDR1 MDHEN, CDR2 SYDVKM. CDR3 coding DNA: TGTGCCAGCAGTATACCCCAGGATACGCAGTATTTT. It specifies CASSIPQDTQYF.

The rearrangement links TRBV20-1 to TRBJ2-1, with no clear D. This CDR3 comprises 11 residues. V was trimmed by 0 bases and J by 4 bases, leaving 1 base between them. Per the germline V gene, CDR1 is DFQATT and CDR2 is SNEGSKA (reference sequence). The CDR3 DNA reads TGCAGTGCTAGAGAGTACAATGAGCAGTTCTTC. Translated: CSAREYNEQFF.

This chain joins TRBV5-1 and TRBJ2-5; possible D gene TRBD1, 6 bases. The J call could be wrong; TRBJ2-7 is a better fit for the DNA end. The CDR3 extends over 16 amino acids. The germline V gene has CDR1 SGHRS and CDR2 YFSETQ. CDR3 sequence (DNA): TGCGCCAGCAGCGCACAACAGGGTCTGGGCTCCTACGAGCAGTACTTC. Translation gives CASSAQQGLGSYEQYF.

The genes are TRBV28 and TRBJ2-1, with TRBD2 identical over 7 bases. This CDR3 region has 14 residues. The V gene's germline CDR1 is MDHEN and CDR2 SYDVKM. With V trimmed by 2 bases and J by 7 bases, 5 bases remained unmatched. CDR3 sequence reads: CASSLAGVGNEQFF. The CDR3 region has the DNA TGTGCCAGCAGTTTAGCGGGAGTTGGTAATGAGCAGTTCTTC.

This clone was picked up a small number of times. The chain uses TRBV9 and TRBJ1-2, with D possibly matching TRBD1 (5 bases). Germline assignment: CDR1 SGDLS and CDR2 YYNGEE. With 4 bases removed from V and 6 bases from J, the gap between germline ends came to 16 bases. The CDR3 contains 14 residues. The CDR3 sequence: CASSSGSGYHGYTF. DNA of the CDR3: TGTGCCAGCAGCTCCGGGTCAGGGTACCATGGCTACACCTTC.

This clone was detected only once. The genes are TRBV6-5 and TRBJ2-3, with D hard to call. Germline CDR1 MNHEY, CDR2 SVGAGI. This CDR3 has 14 amino acids. V gave up 5 bases and J gave up 4 bases, with 13 bases separating them. The CDR3 DNA is TGTGCCAGCAGTACCCAGCAGTCCCCAGATACGCAGTATTTT. Translation gives CASSTQQSPDTQYF.

CDR3 bases: TGTGCCAGCAGCCCTTATAGCGGGAGCACAGATACGCAGTATTTT. Translated: CASSPYSGSTDTQYF. This chain joins TRBV7-3 and TRBJ2-3; 7 bases map to TRBD2. The CDR3 spans 15 residues. Germline loops: CDR1 SGHTA, CDR2 FQGTGA. After removal of 5 bases from V and 0 bases from J, the junction contained 5 bases not matched to a gene.

The chain carries TRBV30 and TRBJ1-2; maybe TRBD1 (5 bases). Germline loops: CDR1 GTSNPN, CDR2 SVGIG (reference sequence). The V and J ends lost 3 bases and 4 bases respectively, with 27 bases between them. The CDR3 has 18 residues. CDR3 residues: CAWRSARPSGHHSYGYTF. CDR3 sequence (DNA): TGTGCCTGGAGAAGCGCGCGTCCTTCCGGACACCACTCCTATGGCTACACCTTC.

V usage is TRBV30 and J usage is TRBJ2-3; TRBD2 aligns across 9 bases. CDR3 length: 13 residues. Germline values: CDR1 GTSNPN, CDR2 SVGIG (reference sequence). V shed 2 bases, J shed 12 bases, and the junction held 9 bases outside the gene matches. The CDR3 is CAWSLIAGGPQYF. The CDR3, as DNA: TGTGCCTGGAGTTTAATTGCGGGAGGGCCCCAGTATTTT.

V and J are TRBV6-5 and TRBJ1-4, with unresolved D. V lost 7 bases to trimming and J lost 10 bases, with 22 bases between them. The CDR3 runs 15 residues. Germline CDR1 MNHEY, CDR2 SVGAGI. This chain's CDR3 is CASTQPHTPQGKLFF. The CDR3 region has the DNA TGTGCCAGCACCCAACCACACACACCCCAAGGAAAACTGTTTTTT.

This chain uses TRBV6-6 with TRBJ1-5; the D is unclear. V was cut by 10 bases and J by 1 base, with 14 bases left in between. Germline-derived CDR1 and CDR2 are MNHNY and SVGAGI (reference sequence). The CDR3 has 14 residues. CDR3 in DNA: TGTGCCACCTCGATCCTCGGGAGCAATCAGCCCCAGCATTTT. Protein product: CATSILGSNQPQHF.

This chain links TRBV19 with TRBJ2-5; 12 bases match TRBD2. Germline CDR1 and CDR2: LNHDA and SQIVND (reference sequence). The CDR3 is made up of 15 amino acids. The V segment lost 4 bases and the J segment 9 bases; nucleotides outside the gene matches: 9. This chain's CDR3 is CASSRGLAGVEAQYF. CDR3 sequence (DNA): TGTGCCAGTAGTAGGGGACTAGCGGGTGTCGAGGCCCAGTACTTC.

The chain employs TRBV6-6 and TRBJ2-5, with D perhaps matching TRBD1 (6 bases). The CDR3 has 16 amino acids. V lost 0 bases and J 2 bases, leaving 13 bases between the germline ends. Germline lookup yields CDR1 MNHNY and CDR2 SVGAGI (reference sequence). The CDR3 sequence is CASSYSRQDTQETQYF. CDR3 DNA: TGTGCCAGCAGTTACTCTCGACAGGACACTCAAGAGACCCAGTACTTC.

The table lists this clone with a few counts. The chain links TRBV30 to TRBJ2-6; D uncertain. V was cut by 6 bases and J by 4 bases, with 13 bases left in between. Germline V gene data show CDR1 as GTSNPN and CDR2 as SVGIG (reference sequence). The CDR3 has 14 residues. CDR3: CACPPSAGANVLTF. CDR3 DNA sequence: TGTGCCTGTCCCCCTTCGGCCGGGGCCAACGTCCTGACTTTC. Based on the CDR3 plus reference TRBV30 and TRBJ2-6, the full variable domain is SQTIHQWPATLVQPVGSPLSLECTVEGTSNPNLYWYRQAAGRGLQLLFYSVGIGQISSEVPQNLSASRPQDRQFILSSKKLLLSDSGFYLCACPPSAGANVLTFGAGSRLTVL.

This sequence joins TRBV30 and TRBJ2-1, with D tentatively TRBD1 (5 bases). Germline-derived CDR1 and CDR2 are GTSNPN and SVGIG (reference sequence). CDR3 size: 16 residues. Trimming cost V 4 bases and J 6 bases, with 22 bases left between them. The CDR3 bases are TGTGCCTGGATCACCCAGGGCAGGGCTTACGGCAATGAGCAGTTCTTC. Protein sequence: CAWITQGRAYGNEQFF.

This chain joins TRBV18 and TRBJ1-3; D uncertain. The CDR3 has 13 residues. Trimming pared 4 bases from V and 4 bases from J, leaving 8 bases between. Germline CDR1 and CDR2: KGHSH and LQKENI. CDR3 nucleotide sequence: TGTGCCAGCTCACGGGAGGAAGGAAACACCATATATTTT. This encodes CASSREEGNTIYF.

This chain connects TRBV4-2 to TRBJ2-5; 9 bases agree with TRBD2. The DNA end is more similar to TRBJ2-7, so the J call may be wrong. The CDR3 sequence is 17 residues long. The germline gives CDR1 LGHNA, CDR2 YNFKEQ. The CDR3 reads CASSPQGGSGSIYEQYF. CDR3 nucleotides: TGTGCCAGCAGCCCCCAAGGCGGTAGCGGGAGTATCTACGAGCAGTACTTC.

The chain links TRBV7-9 to TRBJ1-2; no reliable D call. CDR1 SEHNR and CDR2 FQNEAQ come from the germline V gene (reference sequence). This CDR3 contains 15 residues. Trimming cost V 5 bases and J 4 bases, with 17 bases left between them. The CDR3 coding sequence is TGTGCCAGCAGCGCTGGGGAACGGACGCTCTATGGCTACACCTTC. Amino acids: CASSAGERTLYGYTF.